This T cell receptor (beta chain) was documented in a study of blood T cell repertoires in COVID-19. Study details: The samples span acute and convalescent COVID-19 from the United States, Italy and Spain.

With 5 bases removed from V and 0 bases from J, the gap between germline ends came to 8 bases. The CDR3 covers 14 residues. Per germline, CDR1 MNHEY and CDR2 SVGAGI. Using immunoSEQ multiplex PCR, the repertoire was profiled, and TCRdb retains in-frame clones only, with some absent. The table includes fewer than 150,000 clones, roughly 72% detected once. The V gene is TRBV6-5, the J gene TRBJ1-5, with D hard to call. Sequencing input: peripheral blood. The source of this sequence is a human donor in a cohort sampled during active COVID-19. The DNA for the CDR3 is TGTGCCAGCAGTCAGGAGGTTAGCAATCAGCCCCAGCATTTT. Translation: CASSQEVSNQPQHF.